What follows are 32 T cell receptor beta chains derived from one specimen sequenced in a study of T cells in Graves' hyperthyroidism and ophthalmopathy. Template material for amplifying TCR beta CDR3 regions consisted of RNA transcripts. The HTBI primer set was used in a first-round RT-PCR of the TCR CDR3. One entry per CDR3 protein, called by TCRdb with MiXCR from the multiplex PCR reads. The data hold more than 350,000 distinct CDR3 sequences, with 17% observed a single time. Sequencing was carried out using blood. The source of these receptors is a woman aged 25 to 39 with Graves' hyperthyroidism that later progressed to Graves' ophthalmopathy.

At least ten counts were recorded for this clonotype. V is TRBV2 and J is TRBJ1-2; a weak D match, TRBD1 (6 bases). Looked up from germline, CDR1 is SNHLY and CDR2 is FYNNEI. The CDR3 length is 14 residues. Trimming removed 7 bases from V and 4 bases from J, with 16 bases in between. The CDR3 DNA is TGTGCCAGCAATTTAGGAACAGGGCGCTATGGCTACACCTTC. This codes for CASNLGTGRYGYTF.

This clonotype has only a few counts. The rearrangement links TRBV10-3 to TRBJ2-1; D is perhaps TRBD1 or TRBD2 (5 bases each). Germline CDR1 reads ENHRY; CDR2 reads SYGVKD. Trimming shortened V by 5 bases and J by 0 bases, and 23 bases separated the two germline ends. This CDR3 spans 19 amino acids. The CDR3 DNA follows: TGTGCCATCAGTTCCGTTTGGGGACGGAGTGCAAGCTCCTACAATGAGCAGTTCTTC. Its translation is CAISSVWGRSASSYNEQFF.

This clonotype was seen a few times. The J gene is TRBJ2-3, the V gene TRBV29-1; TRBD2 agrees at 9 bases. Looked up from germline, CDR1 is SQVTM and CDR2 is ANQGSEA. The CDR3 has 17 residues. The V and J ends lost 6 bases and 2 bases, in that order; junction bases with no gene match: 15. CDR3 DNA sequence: TGCAGCGTACCCGGGGTAGCGGGAGCTTTGCCCACAGATACGCAGTATTTT. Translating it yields CSVPGVAGALPTDTQYF.

Here the CDR3 reads CATSDYDSGANTDTQYF. The DNA of the CDR3 is TGTGCCACCAGTGACTATGACAGCGGGGCTAACACAGATACGCAGTATTTT. This chain connects TRBV24-1 to TRBJ2-3, with 7 positions matching TRBD2. Germline loops: CDR1 KGHDR, CDR2 SFDVKD. CDR3 size: 17 residues. The J segment lost 2 bases and the V segment lost 4 bases, leaving 11 bases of the junction unmatched.

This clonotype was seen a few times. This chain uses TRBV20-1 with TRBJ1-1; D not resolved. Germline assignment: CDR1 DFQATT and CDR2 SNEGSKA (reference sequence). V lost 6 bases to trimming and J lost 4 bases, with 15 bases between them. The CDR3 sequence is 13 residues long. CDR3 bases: TGCAGTGCCGGCATTGGCCCCACCACTGAAGCTTTCTTT. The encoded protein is CSAGIGPTTEAFF.

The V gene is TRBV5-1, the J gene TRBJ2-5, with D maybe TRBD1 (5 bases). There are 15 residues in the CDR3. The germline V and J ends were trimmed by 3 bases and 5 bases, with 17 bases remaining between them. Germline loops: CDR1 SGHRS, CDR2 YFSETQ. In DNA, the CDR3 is TGCGCCAGCAGCTCCTCAGGCAGGGTCTTGGAGACCCAGTACTTC. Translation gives CASSSSGRVLETQYF.

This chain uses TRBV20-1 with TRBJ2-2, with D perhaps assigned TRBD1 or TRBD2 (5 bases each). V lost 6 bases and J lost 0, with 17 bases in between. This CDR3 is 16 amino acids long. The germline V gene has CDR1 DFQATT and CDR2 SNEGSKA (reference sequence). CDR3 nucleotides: TGCAGTGCGCTCCCCCCCTGGGACGCGAACACCGGGGAGCTGTTTTTT. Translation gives CSALPPWDANTGELFF.

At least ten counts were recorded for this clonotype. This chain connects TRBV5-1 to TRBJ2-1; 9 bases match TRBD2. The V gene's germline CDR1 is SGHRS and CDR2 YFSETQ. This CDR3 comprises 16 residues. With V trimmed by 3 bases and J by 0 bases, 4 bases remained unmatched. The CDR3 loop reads CASSSIAGASYNEQFF. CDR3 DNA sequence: TGCGCCAGCAGCTCGATAGCGGGAGCCTCCTACAATGAGCAGTTCTTC. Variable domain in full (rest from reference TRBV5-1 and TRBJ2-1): KAGVTQTPRYLIKTRGQQVTLSCSPISGHRSVSWYQQTPGQGLQFLFEYFSETQRNKGNFPGRFSGRQFSNSRSEMNVSTLELGDSALYLCASSSIAGASYNEQFFGPGTRLTVL.

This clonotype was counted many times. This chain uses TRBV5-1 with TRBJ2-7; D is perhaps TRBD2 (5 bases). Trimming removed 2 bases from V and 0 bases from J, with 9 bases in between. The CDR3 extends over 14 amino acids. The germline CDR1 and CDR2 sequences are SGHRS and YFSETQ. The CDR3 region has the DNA TGCGCCAGCAGCTTCCATACTAGCTCCTACGAGCAGTACTTC. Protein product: CASSFHTSSYEQYF.

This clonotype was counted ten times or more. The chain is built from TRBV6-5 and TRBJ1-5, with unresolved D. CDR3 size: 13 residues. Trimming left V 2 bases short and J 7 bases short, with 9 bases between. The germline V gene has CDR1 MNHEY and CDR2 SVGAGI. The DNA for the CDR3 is TGTGCCAGCAGTTACCAGGAGACGCAGCCCCAGCATTTT. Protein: CASSYQETQPQHF.

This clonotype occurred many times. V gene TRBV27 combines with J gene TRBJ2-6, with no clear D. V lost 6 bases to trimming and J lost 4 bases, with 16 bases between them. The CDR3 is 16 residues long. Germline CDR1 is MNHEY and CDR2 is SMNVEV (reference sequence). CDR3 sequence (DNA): TGTGCCAGCAGCCTCTTCTTTGACTCGGGGGCCAACGTCCTGACTTTC. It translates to CASSLFFDSGANVLTF.

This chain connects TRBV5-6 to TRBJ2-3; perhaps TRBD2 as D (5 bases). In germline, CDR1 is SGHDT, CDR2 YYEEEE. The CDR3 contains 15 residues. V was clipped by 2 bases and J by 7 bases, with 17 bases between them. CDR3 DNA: TGTGCCAGCAGCTTATTTTCGGTAAACGGGAATACGCAGTATTTT. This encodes CASSLFSVNGNTQYF.

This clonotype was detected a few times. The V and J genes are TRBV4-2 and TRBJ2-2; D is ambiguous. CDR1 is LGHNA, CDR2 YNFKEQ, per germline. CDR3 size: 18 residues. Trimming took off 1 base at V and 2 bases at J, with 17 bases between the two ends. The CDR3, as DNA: TGTGCCAGCAGCCAAGTCATGCCCGACGAGAAAAACACCGGGGAGCTGTTTTTT. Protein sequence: CASSQVMPDEKNTGELFF.

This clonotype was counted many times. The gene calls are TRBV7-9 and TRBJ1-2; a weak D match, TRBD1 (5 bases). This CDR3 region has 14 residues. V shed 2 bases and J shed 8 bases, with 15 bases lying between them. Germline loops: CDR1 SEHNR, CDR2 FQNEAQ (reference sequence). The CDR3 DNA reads TGTGCCAGCAGCTTAAACGGCAGGGAGTACGGCTACACCTTC. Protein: CASSLNGREYGYTF.

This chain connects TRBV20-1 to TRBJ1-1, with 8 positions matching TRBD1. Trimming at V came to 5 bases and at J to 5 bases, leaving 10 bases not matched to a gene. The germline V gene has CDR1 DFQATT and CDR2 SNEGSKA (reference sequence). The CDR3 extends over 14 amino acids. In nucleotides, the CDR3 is TGCAGTGCTCCCTCCCGGACAGGGTGGACTGAAGCTTTCTTT. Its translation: CSAPSRTGWTEAFF.

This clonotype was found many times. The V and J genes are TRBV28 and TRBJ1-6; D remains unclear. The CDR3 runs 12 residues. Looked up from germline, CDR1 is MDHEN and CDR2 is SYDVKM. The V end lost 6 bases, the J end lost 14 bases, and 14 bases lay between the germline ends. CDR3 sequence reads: CASSSDVQALHF. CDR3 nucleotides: TGTGCCAGCAGCTCGGACGTTCAGGCCCTCCACTTT.

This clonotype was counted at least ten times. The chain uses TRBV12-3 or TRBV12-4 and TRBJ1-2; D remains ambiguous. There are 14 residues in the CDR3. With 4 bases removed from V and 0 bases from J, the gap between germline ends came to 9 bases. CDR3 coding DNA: TGTGCCAGCAGTTCCCTCAGGACTAACTATGGCTACACCTTC. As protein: CASSSLRTNYGYTF.

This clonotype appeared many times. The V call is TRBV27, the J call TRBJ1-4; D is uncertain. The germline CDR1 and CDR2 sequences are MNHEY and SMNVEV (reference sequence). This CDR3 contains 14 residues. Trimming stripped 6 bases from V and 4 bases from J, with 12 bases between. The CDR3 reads CASSPGPINEKLFF. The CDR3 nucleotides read TGTGCCAGCAGCCCCGGGCCTATTAATGAAAAACTGTTTTTT.

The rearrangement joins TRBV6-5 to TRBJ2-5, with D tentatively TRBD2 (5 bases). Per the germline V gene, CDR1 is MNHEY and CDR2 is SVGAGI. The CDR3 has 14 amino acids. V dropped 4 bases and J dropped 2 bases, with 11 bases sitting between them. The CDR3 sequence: CASSSPGIQETQYF. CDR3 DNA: TGTGCCAGCAGTTCCCCGGGGATACAAGAGACCCAGTACTTC.

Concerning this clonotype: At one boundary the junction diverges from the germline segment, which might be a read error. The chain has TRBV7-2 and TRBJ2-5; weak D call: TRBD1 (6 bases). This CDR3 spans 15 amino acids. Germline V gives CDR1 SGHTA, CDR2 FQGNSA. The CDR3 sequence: CAGSLGGTLQETQYF. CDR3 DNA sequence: TGTGCCGGCAGCTTAGGTGGGACACTCCAAGAGACCCAGTACTTC.

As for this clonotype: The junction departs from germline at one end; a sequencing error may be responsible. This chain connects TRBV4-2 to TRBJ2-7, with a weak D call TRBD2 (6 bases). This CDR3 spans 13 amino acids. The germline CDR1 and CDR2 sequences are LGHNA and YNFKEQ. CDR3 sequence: CTSGSGFSYEQYF. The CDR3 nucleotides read TGTACCAGCGGGTCGGGATTCTCCTACGAGCAGTACTTC.

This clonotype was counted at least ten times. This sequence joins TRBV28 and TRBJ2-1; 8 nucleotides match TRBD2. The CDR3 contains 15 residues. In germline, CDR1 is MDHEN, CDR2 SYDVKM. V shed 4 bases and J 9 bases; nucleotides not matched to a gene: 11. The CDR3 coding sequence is TGTGCCAGCAGTTACCGTGGGACTAGGGAAGGTGAGCAGTTCTTC. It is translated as CASSYRGTREGEQFF.

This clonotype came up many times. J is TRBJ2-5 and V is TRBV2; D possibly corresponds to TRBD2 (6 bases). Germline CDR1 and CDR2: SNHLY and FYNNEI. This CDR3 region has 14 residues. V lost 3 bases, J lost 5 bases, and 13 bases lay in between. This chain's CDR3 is CASSEAGKGETQYF. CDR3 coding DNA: TGTGCCAGCAGTGAGGCGGGAAAGGGGGAGACCCAGTACTTC.

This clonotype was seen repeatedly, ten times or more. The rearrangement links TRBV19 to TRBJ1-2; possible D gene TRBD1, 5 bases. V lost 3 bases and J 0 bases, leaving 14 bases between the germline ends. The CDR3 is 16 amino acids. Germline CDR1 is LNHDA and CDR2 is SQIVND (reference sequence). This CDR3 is CASSMRGREANYGYTF. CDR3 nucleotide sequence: TGTGCCAGTAGTATGAGGGGTCGCGAAGCTAACTATGGCTACACCTTC.

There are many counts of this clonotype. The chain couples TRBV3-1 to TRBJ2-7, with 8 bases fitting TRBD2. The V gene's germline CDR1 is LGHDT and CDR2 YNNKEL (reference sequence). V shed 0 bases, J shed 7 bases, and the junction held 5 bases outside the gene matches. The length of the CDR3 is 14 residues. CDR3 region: CASSQDGLAGEQYF. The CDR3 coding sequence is TGTGCCAGCAGCCAAGACGGACTAGCCGGGGAGCAGTACTTC.

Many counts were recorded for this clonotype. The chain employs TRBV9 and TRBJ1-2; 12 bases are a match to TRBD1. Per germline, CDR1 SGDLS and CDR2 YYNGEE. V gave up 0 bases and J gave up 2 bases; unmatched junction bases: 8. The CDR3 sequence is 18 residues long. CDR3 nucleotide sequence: TGTGCCAGCAGCGTAGGGGACAGGGGGCGAAGCATCAACTATGGCTACACCTTC. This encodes CASSVGDRGRSINYGYTF.

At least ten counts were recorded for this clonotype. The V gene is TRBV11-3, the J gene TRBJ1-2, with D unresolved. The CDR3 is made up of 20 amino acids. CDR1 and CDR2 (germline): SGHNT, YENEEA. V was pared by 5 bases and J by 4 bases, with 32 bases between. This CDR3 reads CASSPRGGNYLLRHLYGYTF. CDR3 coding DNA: TGTGCCAGCAGCCCCCGTGGAGGAAATTACCTTCTCAGACATCTCTATGGCTACACCTTC. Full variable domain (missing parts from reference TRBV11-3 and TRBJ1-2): EAGVVQSPRYKIIEKKQPVAFWCNPISGHNTLYWYLQNLGQGPELLIRYENEEAVDDSQLPKDRFSAERLKGVDSTLKIQPAELGDSAVYLCASSPRGGNYLLRHLYGYTFGSGTRLTVV.

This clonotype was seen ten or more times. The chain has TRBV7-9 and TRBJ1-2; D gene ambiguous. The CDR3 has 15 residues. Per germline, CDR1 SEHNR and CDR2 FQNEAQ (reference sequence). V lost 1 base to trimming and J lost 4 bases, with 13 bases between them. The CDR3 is CASSLESWPFYGYTF. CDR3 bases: TGTGCCAGCAGCTTAGAGTCGTGGCCGTTCTATGGCTACACCTTC.

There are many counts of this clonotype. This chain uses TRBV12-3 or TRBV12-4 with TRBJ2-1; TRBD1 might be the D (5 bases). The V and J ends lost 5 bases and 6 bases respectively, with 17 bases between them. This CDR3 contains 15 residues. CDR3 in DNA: TGTGCCAGCAGTCTTCAGGGTGGTACAAGCAATGAGCAGTTCTTC. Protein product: CASSLQGGTSNEQFF.

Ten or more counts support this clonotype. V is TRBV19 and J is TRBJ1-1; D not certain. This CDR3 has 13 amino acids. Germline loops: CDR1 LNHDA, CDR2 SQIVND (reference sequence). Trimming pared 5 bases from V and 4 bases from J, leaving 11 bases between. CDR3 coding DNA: TGTGCCAGTAGTTCCAGGCGGCGCACTGAAGCTTTCTTT. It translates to CASSSRRRTEAFF.

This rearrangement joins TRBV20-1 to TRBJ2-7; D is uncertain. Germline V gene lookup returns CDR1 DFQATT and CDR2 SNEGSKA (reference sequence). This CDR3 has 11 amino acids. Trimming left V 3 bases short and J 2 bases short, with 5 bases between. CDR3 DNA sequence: TGCAGTGCTAGGGCTCCCTACGAGCAGTACTTC. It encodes CSARAPYEQYF.

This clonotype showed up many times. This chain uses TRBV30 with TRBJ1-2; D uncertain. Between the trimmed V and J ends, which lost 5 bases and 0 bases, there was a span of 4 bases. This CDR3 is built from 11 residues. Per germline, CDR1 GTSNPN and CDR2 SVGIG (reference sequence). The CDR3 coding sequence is TGTGCCTGGGATACTAACTATGGCTACACCTTC. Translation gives CAWDTNYGYTF.